The rows below give T cell receptor beta chains drawn from one sample of a study of blood T cell repertoires in COVID-19. Here immunoSEQ multiplex PCR was the method, and the copy in TCRdb shows in-frame clones only, minus some. The profile covers about 76,000 clones, with about 85% appearing a single time and approximately 11% taken by the ten largest. The sample taken for sequencing was peripheral blood. The receptors were gathered from a man aged 55 to 70 with COVID-19, enrolled during active disease. Both conserved end residues are part of each CDR3. Fields, in order: V gene, clone size, D gene, J gene, CDR3 protein, CDR3 DNA. D genes are given only for firm matches. Where a row states a size, it is once, few, many or the class of an expanded clone; other rows omit it.

>TRBV6-5|NA|NA|TRBJ2-5
CASSRVQETQYF
TGTGCCAGCAGCAGGGTCCAAGAGACCCAGTACTTC
>TRBV28|NA|NA|TRBJ1-1
CASSSSGIGNTEAFF
TGTGCCAGCAGCTCAAGCGGGATAGGTAACACTGAAGCTTTCTTT
>TRBV9|NA|NA|TRBJ2-1
CASSGGVGEQFF
TGTGCCAGCAGCGGTGGAGTCGGTGAGCAGTTCTTC
>TRBV19|NA|TRBD2|TRBJ2-1
CASSHGTRIYNEQFF
TGTGCCAGTAGTCACGGGACTAGGATTTACAATGAGCAGTTCTTC
>TRBV5-1|once|TRBD1|TRBJ2-3
CASSSTPDRGQDTQYF
TGCGCCAGCAGCTCAACTCCGGACAGGGGGCAAGATACGCAGTATTTT
>TRBV19|NA|NA|TRBJ1-5
CASSIGQPQHF
TGTGCCAGTAGTATCGGTCAGCCCCAGCATTTT
>TRBV5-5|NA|NA|TRBJ2-5
CASSLGGGPQETQYF
TGTGCCAGCAGCTTGGGCGGCGGCCCACAAGAGACCCAGTACTTC
>TRBV3-1/TRBV3-2|once|NA|TRBJ2-5
CASSQDQETQYF
TGTGCCAGCAGCCAAGATCAGGAGACCCAGTACTTC
>TRBV9|NA|TRBD1|TRBJ2-1
CASNRDRGWDEQFF
TGTGCCAGTAACCGGGACAGGGGATGGGATGAGCAGTTCTTC
>TRBV2|NA|TRBD1|TRBJ1-5
CASSGTGQGGNQPQHF
TGTGCCAGCAGTGGGACAGGGCAGGGTGGCAATCAGCCCCAGCATTTT
>TRBV4-2|few|TRBD1|TRBJ1-2
CASSPDRDRSNYGYTF
TGTGCCAGCAGCCCAGACCGGGACAGGTCTAACTATGGCTACACCTTC
>TRBV28|NA|TRBD1|TRBJ2-7
CASTEGGDRVGEQYF
TGTGCCAGCACCGAAGGGGGGGACAGGGTCGGCGAGCAGTACTTC
>TRBV9|NA|NA|TRBJ2-6
CASSARRVPGANVLTF
TGTGCCAGCAGCGCCCGAAGAGTGCCTGGGGCCAACGTCCTGACTTTC
>TRBV1|NA|NA|TRBJ2-1
CTSSRRGPGEQFF
TGCACCAGCAGCCGGAGGGGCCCTGGGGAGCAGTTCTTC
>TRBV6-5|NA|NA|TRBJ1-2
CASSPGRGGYGYTF
TGTGCCAGCAGTCCGGGACGGGGGGGCTATGGCTACACCTTC
>TRBV20-1|NA|NA|TRBJ2-7
CSASSRSYEQYF
TGCAGTGCTAGTTCACGGAGCTACGAGCAGTACTTC
>TRBV6-4|NA|NA|TRBJ2-2
CASRQFNTGELFF
TGTGCCAGTAGACAGTTTAACACCGGGGAGCTGTTTTTT
>TRBV5-1|NA|TRBD1|TRBJ2-5
CASTGEGQGGETQYF
TGCGCCAGCACCGGGGAAGGACAGGGCGGGGAGACCCAGTACTTC
>TRBV4-1|NA|TRBD1|TRBJ2-1
CASSQPGRGSYNEQFF
TGCGCCAGCAGCCAACCTGGCAGGGGGTCCTACAATGAGCAGTTCTTC
>TRBV7-3|NA|NA|TRBJ2-5
CASSLTGQGETQYF
TGTGCCAGCAGCTTAACAGGTCAGGGAGAGACCCAGTACTTC
>TRBV5-4|NA|NA|TRBJ1-3
CASSSYPGNTIYF
TGTGCCAGCAGCTCCTATCCTGGAAACACCATATATTTT
>TRBV25-1|NA|TRBD2|TRBJ2-5
CASSDRRERQETQYF
TGTGCCAGCAGTGATAGGCGGGAGAGGCAAGAGACCCAGTACTTC
>TRBV5-6|NA|NA|TRBJ1-5
CASSLARSQGEGNQPQHF
TGTGCCAGCAGCTTGGCCCGATCCCAAGGCGAGGGCAATCAGCCCCAGCATTTT
>TRBV30|NA|NA|TRBJ2-5
CAWTGYQETQYF
TGTGCCTGGACAGGGTACCAAGAGACCCAGTACTTC
>TRBV20-1|once|TRBD2|TRBJ2-7
CSASVVAGKSEQYF
TGCAGTGCTAGTGTCGTAGCGGGTAAATCCGAGCAGTACTTC
>TRBV9|many|NA|TRBJ2-3
CASSDRDSEILTSTDTQYF
TGTGCCAGCAGCGACCGGGACTCGGAAATCCTTACTAGCACAGATACGCAGTATTTT
>TRBV5-1|NA|NA|TRBJ2-2
CASSLEGTSNTGELFF
TGCGCCAGCAGCTTGGAGGGGACTTCGAACACCGGGGAGCTGTTTTTT
>TRBV30|NA|TRBD2|TRBJ2-1
CAWSTGLAYGEQFF
TGTGCCTGGAGTACGGGACTAGCGTACGGTGAGCAGTTCTTC
>TRBV19|NA|TRBD1|TRBJ1-5
CASSIWARGPVNQPQHF
TGTGCCAGTAGTATATGGGCCAGGGGGCCGGTCAATCAGCCCCAGCATTTT
>TRBV3-1/TRBV3-2|NA|NA|TRBJ1-4
CASSQGGGNEKLFF
TGTGCCAGCAGCCAAGGGGGGGGAAATGAAAAACTGTTTTTT
>TRBV28|NA|NA|TRBJ2-7
CASSLGAQGEQYF
TGTGCCAGCAGTTTAGGGGCCCAGGGGGAGCAGTACTTC
>TRBV12-5|NA|NA|TRBJ2-1
CASGLSPLGIGSYNEQFF
TGTGCTAGTGGTTTGTCCCCTCTAGGCATCGGCTCCTACAATGAGCAGTTCTTC
>TRBV6-4|NA|NA|TRBJ2-1
CASSVGPAGEQFF
TGTGCCAGCAGTGTGGGACCCGCGGGGGAGCAGTTCTTC
>TRBV4-1|NA|NA|TRBJ2-7
CASSQAGGAPYEQYF
TGCGCCAGCAGCCAAGCTGGGGGGGCCCCCTACGAGCAGTACTTC
>TRBV21-1|NA|NA|TRBJ1-4
CASTKTGDGEKLFF
TGTGCCAGCACCAAGACAGGGGATGGAGAAAAACTGTTTTTT
>TRBV12-1|NA|NA|TRBJ1-2
CASSFNIYGYTF
TGTGCCAGCAGCTTTAACATCTATGGCTACACCTTC
>TRBV6-1|NA|NA|TRBJ1-1
CASSETGKAFF
TGTGCCAGCAGTGAAACAGGGAAGGCTTTCTTT
>TRBV4-2|NA|TRBD1|TRBJ2-3
CASSQTTGSTDTQYF
TGTGCCAGCAGCCAAACGACAGGGAGCACAGATACGCAGTATTTT
>TRBV9|few|TRBD1|TRBJ1-2
CASSGAGGQVFYSNYTF
TGTGCCAGCAGCGGTGCCGGGGGACAGGTTTTCTATTCTAACTACACCTTC
>TRBV5-1|NA|TRBD1|TRBJ1-2
CASSLPHEQGYGYTF
TGCGCCAGCAGCTTGCCGCATGAACAGGGGTATGGCTACACCTTC
>TRBV11-2|NA|NA|TRBJ1-6
CASSREGTSLGSPLHF
TGTGCCAGCAGCCGGGAGGGTACCAGTCTAGGGTCACCCCTCCACTTT
>TRBV10-3|NA|NA|TRBJ2-7
CAIQDGAEEQYF
TGTGCCATCCAAGATGGGGCCGAAGAGCAGTACTTC
>TRBV11-3|many|NA|TRBJ2-7
CASSPVGQPYEQYF
TGTGCCAGCAGCCCGGTGGGGCAGCCCTACGAGCAGTACTTC
>TRBV6-5|NA|NA|TRBJ1-1
CASNLQGNGGAFF
TGTGCCAGCAATTTACAGGGCAATGGTGGGGCTTTCTTT
>TRBV14|NA|NA|TRBJ2-3
CASSQDRGMGTDTQYF
TGTGCCAGCAGCCAAGACAGGGGAATGGGCACAGATACGCAGTATTTT
>TRBV7-9|few|NA|TRBJ2-5
CASSTPRTARETQYF
TGTGCCAGCAGCACCCCTCGGACAGCCCGGGAGACCCAGTACTTC
>TRBV7-3|NA|TRBD1|TRBJ1-5
CASSYLPGGGQPQHF
TGTGCCAGCAGCTACCTTCCAGGGGGTGGTCAGCCCCAGCATTTT
>TRBV20-1|NA|TRBD1|TRBJ1-2
CSATTGNGYTF
TGCAGTGCCACGACAGGGAATGGCTACACCTTC
>TRBV6-5|NA|TRBD2|TRBJ2-1
CASSPRTGEGFF
TGTGCCAGCAGTCCGAGGACCGGGGAGGGGTTCTTC
>TRBV5-1|NA|TRBD2|TRBJ2-7
CASSASGTYEQYF
TGCGCCAGCAGCGCTAGCGGAACCTACGAGCAGTACTTC
>TRBV19|few|TRBD1|TRBJ1-2
CASSIGGQGHRVYGYTF
TGTGCCAGTAGTATCGGGGGACAGGGCCATCGAGTCTATGGCTACACCTTC
>TRBV5-1|NA|TRBD1|TRBJ1-2
CASSEGQEPSYGYTF
TGCGCCAGCAGCGAGGGACAGGAACCCTCCTATGGCTACACCTTC
>TRBV25-1|NA|NA|TRBJ1-1
CASSGNQVEAFF
TGTGCCAGCAGTGGGAATCAGGTTGAAGCTTTCTTT
>TRBV29-1|NA|TRBD2|TRBJ2-1
CSVAGGTAYNEQFF
TGCAGCGTTGCCGGGGGGACGGCCTACAATGAGCAGTTCTTC